These T cell receptor beta chains were read from a single sample in a study of PD-1 blockade in mismatch repair-deficient tumors. The assay was immunoSEQ multiplex PCR, and TCRdb's table has in-frame clones only and misses some. The sample lists some 85,000 clones; 80% to 90% were seen once. The specimen comprised peripheral blood, sampled 44 weeks after starting pembrolizumab. All receptors derive from an adult with mismatch repair-deficient cancer. Each CDR3 is given with its conserved first and last residue. The D gene is left open where the match is weak. Only part of the rows carry a size: once, few, many, or a class if the clone is expanded.

v_gene	abundance	j_gene	d_gene	CDR3nt	CDR3aa
TRBV28	-	TRBJ1-5	TRBD1	TGTGCCAGCACCCCGGACAGGGCCGAGGTTTATAGCAATCAGCCCCAGCATTTT	CASTPDRAEVYSNQPQHF
TRBV6-1	-	TRBJ2-1	TRBD2	TGTGCCAGCAGTGAACCGCCGTGGGCGGGAGTAAACAATGAGCAGTTCTTC	CASSEPPWAGVNNEQFF
TRBV9	once	TRBJ2-1	-	TGTGCCAGCAGCGTAGGACAGTACAATGAGCAGTTCTTC	CASSVGQYNEQFF
TRBV18	-	TRBJ2-3	TRBD1	TGTGCCAGCTCACAATTGGGACAGGGGAGTAACACAGATACGCAGTATTTT	CASSQLGQGSNTDTQYF
TRBV7-9	-	TRBJ1-3	-	TGTGCCAGCAGCTTTACGACCATTGGAAACACCATATATTTT	CASSFTTIGNTIYF
TRBV5-3	-	TRBJ1-5	-	TGTGCCAGAAGGTGCCGGGACACTAGCAATCAGCCCCAGCATTTT	CARRCRDTSNQPQHF
TRBV4-3	-	TRBJ2-7	TRBD1	TGCGCCAGCAGCCAAGATAAGGCAACAGGGGCTTCCTACGAGCAGTACTTC	CASSQDKATGASYEQYF
TRBV5-4	-	TRBJ2-3	TRBD2	TGTGCCAGCAGCCTAGGGACTAGCGGCTCTAGCACAGATACGCAGTATTTT	CASSLGTSGSSTDTQYF
TRBV5-5	few	TRBJ2-7	-	TGTGCCAGCAGCCCCGGGAACTCCTACGAGCAGTACTTC	CASSPGNSYEQYF
TRBV29-1	-	TRBJ2-1	-	TGCAGCGTTCACGTGTCGGGAGTAACTTCTTACAATGAGCAGTTCTTC	CSVHVSGVTSYNEQFF
TRBV2	-	TRBJ2-7	-	TGTGCCAGCAGCCTCCTAGGGCGGGGTTACGAGCAGTACTTC	CASSLLGRGYEQYF
TRBV5-6	-	TRBJ2-3	-	TGTGCCAGCAGCCCCCTAGGGGGGGGGAGAGATACGCAGTATTTT	CASSPLGGGRDTQYF
TRBV19	-	TRBJ1-1	TRBD1	TGTGCCAGTAGTATAGATCTCTGGGACAGGGGCACTGAAGCTTTCTTT	CASSIDLWDRGTEAFF
TRBV18	once	TRBJ1-1	TRBD1	TGTGCCAGCTCGGCTAATCGCTTGGACAGGGTCTACACTGAAGCTTTCTTT	CASSANRLDRVYTEAFF
TRBV7-3	-	TRBJ1-1	-	TGTGCCAGCAGCATCTCGTTGAACACTGAAGCTTTCTTT	CASSISLNTEAFF
TRBV6-1	-	TRBJ1-1	-	TGTGCCAGCAGTGAAGGTTGGGGGCTCCCTGAGGCTTTCTTT	CASSEGWGLPEAFF
TRBV11-2	-	TRBJ1-5	-	TGTGCCAGCAGCTTAGATATCGGGATAAATCAGCCCCAGCATTTT	CASSLDIGINQPQHF
TRBV19	-	TRBJ1-2	-	TGTGCCAGTAGCGTCCGGCAGAACTATGGCTACACCTTC	CASSVRQNYGYTF